The 13 T cell receptor beta chains presented below share a single source sample, sequenced in a study of T cell clonality in common variable immunodeficiency. Clones were read by immunoSEQ multiplex PCR, and TCRdb kept only the in-frame ones, dropping some. The profile covers under 45,000 clones, none occurring a single time. The sample taken for sequencing was peripheral blood mononuclear cells. The receptors were gathered from a person aged 18 to 70 in good health.

This clone was detected many times. Read sequence stops 3 residues before the CDR3 end, and the germline J gene provides the missing end. The rearrangement joins TRBV20-1 to TRBJ2-5; the D is unclear. V was clipped by 3 bases and J by 3 bases, with 2 bases between them. The CDR3 loop spans 10 amino acids. Looked up from germline, CDR1 is DFQATT and CDR2 is SNEGSKA (reference sequence). Here the CDR3 reads CSASKETQYF. The sequenced part of the CDR3 DNA is TGCAGTGCTAGTAAAGAGACC.

This clone qualifies as medium-sized. The read is 3 residues too short to cover the CDR3 end, so that end is filled in from the germline J gene. The rearrangement joins TRBV20-1 to TRBJ2-2; 12 bases map to TRBD2. With 6 bases clipped from V and 7 bases from J, the junction kept 6 bases outside the gene matches. Germline assignment: CDR1 DFQATT and CDR2 SNEGSKA (reference sequence). This CDR3 comprises 14 residues. Partial CDR3 DNA: TGCAGTGCCCCAAAGACTAGCGGGAGCGGGGAG. This gives the protein CSAPKTSGSGE. In full, the CDR3 is CSAPKTSGSGELFF.

This clone was detected ten times or more. The missing CDR3 end, 3 residues past where the read stops, is filled in from the germline J gene. The V call is TRBV5-4, the J call TRBJ2-3; D perhaps matches TRBD1 (5 bases). Trimming removed 2 bases at V and 5 bases at J, with 6 bases between. This CDR3 is 12 amino acids long. The V gene's germline CDR1 is SGHNT and CDR2 YYREEE (reference sequence). This CDR3 is CASSFREDTQYF. The sequenced CDR3 bases are TGTGCCAGCAGCTTCAGGGAAGATACG.

This clone was seen repeatedly, ten times or more. The read is 3 residues too short to cover the CDR3 end, so that end is filled in from the germline J gene. V and J are TRBV19 and TRBJ1-4, with 11 positions matching TRBD1. The V gene end was trimmed by 6 bases and the J gene end by 5 bases; junction bases not matched to a gene: 5. Germline V gene sequence: CDR1 LNHDA, CDR2 SQIVND (reference sequence). The CDR3 totals 15 residues. The part of the CDR3 DNA that was read is TGTGCCAGTAGCAGGACAGGGGGCATAAATGAAAAA. It encodes CASSRTGGINEK. The full-length CDR3 reads as CASSRTGGINEKLFF.

The chain's CDR3 is CAWSYGSLRGQETQYF. The CDR3 bases that were read are TGTGCCTGGAGTTACGGCTCCCTCAGGGGTCAAGAGACG. V gene TRBV30 combines with J gene TRBJ2-3, with D perhaps TRBD1 (6 bases). From the germline J gene comes the end of the CDR3, since the read stops 3 residues before it. From germline, CDR1 is GTSNPN and CDR2 SVGIG (reference sequence). CDR3 length: 16 residues.

This clone was counted at least ten times. The read terminates 3 residues ahead of where the CDR3 ends, so the germline J gene completes it. The chain carries TRBV7-6 and TRBJ2-3, with TRBD1 identical over 9 bases. Germline V CDR1 and CDR2: SGHVS, FNYEAQ. V trimming: 2 bases; J trimming: 5 bases; junction bases outside the gene matches: 14. The CDR3 is 18 amino acids. CDR3 DNA, as far as it was read: TGTGCCAGCAGCTTATTGGTCGGGACAGGGATCTCCGAAGATACG. Translating it yields CASSLLVGTGISEDT. The CDR3 as a whole reads CASSLLVGTGISEDTQYF.

This clone was seen only a few times. The sequence runs out 3 residues before the end of the CDR3; the remainder is reconstructed from the germline J gene. The gene calls are TRBV7-9 and TRBJ2-7; TRBD1 might be the D (6 bases). This CDR3 is built from 13 residues. The germline gives CDR1 SEHNR, CDR2 FQNEAQ (reference sequence). Between the trimmed V and J ends, which lost 5 bases and 3 bases, there was a span of 11 bases. CDR3 sequence reads: CASSRDISYEQYF. The CDR3 bases that were read are TGTGCCAGCAGCCGGGACATCAGCTACGAG.

Comments on this clone: The read terminates 3 residues before the CDR3 end, so the remaining end is supplied by the germline J gene. The rearrangement joins TRBV6-1 to TRBJ1-1; 7 bases fit TRBD1. Germline CDR1 MNHNS, CDR2 SASEGT. J lost 2 bases, V lost 5 bases, and 5 bases had no gene match. This CDR3 is 14 amino acids long. The CDR3 region is CASSKDRANTEAFF. The CDR3 bases that were read are TGTGCCAGCAGTAAAGACAGGGCTAACACTGAA.

This clone was counted many times. Read coverage stops 3 residues before the CDR3 terminus; the germline J gene supplies the remainder. V is TRBV7-3 and J is TRBJ2-1; 12 bases are a match to TRBD1. The ends lost 1 base at V and 7 bases at J; junction bases unmatched: 5. The CDR3 is 16 amino acids. Germline V gene data show CDR1 as SGHTA and CDR2 as FQGTGA. CDR3 protein: CASSLNRDRGLNEQFF. Partial CDR3 DNA: TGTGCCAGCAGCTTAAACCGGGACAGGGGGCTTAATGAG.

This clone was found many times. The read terminates 3 residues before the CDR3 end, so the remaining end is supplied by the germline J gene. The rearrangement links TRBV6-2 or TRBV6-3 to TRBJ1-5; 10 bases match TRBD1. The V gene end was trimmed by 7 bases and the J gene end by 5 bases; junction bases not matched to a gene: 5. Germline CDR1 is MNHEY and CDR2 is SVGEGT. The CDR3 length is 14 residues. The sequenced CDR3 bases are TGTGCCAGCACCCCGGGACAGGGGCATCAGCCC. It yields the protein CASTPGQGHQP. From start to end, the CDR3 is CASTPGQGHQPQHF.

This clone was detected many times. The CDR3 end is not reached by the read, which stops 3 residues before it; the germline J gene fills it in. V and J are TRBV6-2 or TRBV6-3 and TRBJ2-7; 9 nucleotides align to TRBD1. This CDR3 is built from 15 residues. Looked up from germline, CDR1 is MNHEY and CDR2 is SVGEGT. V gave up 5 bases and J gave up 3 bases; unmatched junction bases: 8. The sequenced part of the CDR3 DNA is TGTGCCAGCAGTGGACGGACAGGGGAGAACTACGAG. Translated, it gives CASSGRTGENYE. The full-length CDR3 reads as CASSGRTGENYEQYF.

This clone appeared many times. From the germline J gene comes the end of the CDR3, since the read stops 3 residues before it. The V gene is TRBV30, the J gene TRBJ1-1; D possibly corresponds to TRBD1 (5 bases). The CDR3 contains 16 residues. Germline CDR1 is GTSNPN and CDR2 is SVGIG (reference sequence). V was shortened by 2 bases and J by 1 base, with 17 bases between the two germline ends. CDR3 amino acids: CAWSFRRGDGNTEAFF. The part of the CDR3 DNA that was read is TGTGCCTGGAGTTTTCGCCGGGGGGACGGGAACACTGAA.

This clone was recorded at least ten times. The CDR3 loop reads CSAIASSGNQPQHF. The DNA read from the CDR3 is TGCAGTGCTATTGCTAGCAGTGGCAATCAGCCC. The chain is built from TRBV20-1 and TRBJ1-5, with no clear D. The sequence runs out 3 residues before the end of the CDR3; the remainder is reconstructed from the germline J gene. Trimming cost V 4 bases and J 2 bases, with 12 bases left between them. This CDR3 comprises 14 residues. Per the germline V gene, CDR1 is DFQATT and CDR2 is SNEGSKA (reference sequence).